These 23 T cell receptor beta chains came from one sample sequenced in a study of shared clonotypes between healthy human individuals. The assay was immunoSEQ multiplex PCR, and TCRdb's table has in-frame clones only and misses some. The sample includes about 660,000 clones, over 65% of them seen just once. Sequencing was carried out using memory CD4+ T cells sorted from blood. Subset here: CD45RA-negative fraction. Receptors were obtained from a woman younger than 45 in good health.

The rearrangement links TRBV5-1 to TRBJ2-1; TRBD1 agrees at 9 bases. There are 15 residues in the CDR3. Trimming at V came to 2 bases and at J to 5 bases, leaving 5 bases not matched to a gene. Germline V gene sequence: CDR1 SGHRS, CDR2 YFSETQ. The CDR3: CASSFGTGRNNEQFF. DNA of the CDR3: TGCGCCAGCAGCTTCGGGACAGGGCGGAACAATGAGCAGTTCTTC. Looking up the rest from reference TRBV5-1 and TRBJ2-1 gives the full variable domain: KAGVTQTPRYLIKTRGQQVTLSCSPISGHRSVSWYQQTPGQGLQFLFEYFSETQRNKGNFPGRFSGRQFSNSRSEMNVSTLELGDSALYLCASSFGTGRNNEQFFGPGTRLTVL.

The chain employs TRBV19 and TRBJ2-4; 12 bases fit TRBD2. The CDR3 is made up of 19 amino acids. Unmatched junction bases numbered 11, after V lost 4 bases and J lost 1 base. Germline V gene data show CDR1 as LNHDA and CDR2 as SQIVND (reference sequence). CDR3 sequence (DNA): TGTGCCAGTAGTACCGGACTAGCGGGACCAGTGTGGGCCAAAAACATTCAGTACTTC. Translating it yields CASSTGLAGPVWAKNIQYF.

In the case of this clone: This CDR3 is also generated by other DNA sequences in the sample. The chain links TRBV20-1 to TRBJ2-5; D remains ambiguous. Germline CDR1 reads DFQATT; CDR2 reads SNEGSKA (reference sequence). Trimming shortened V by 3 bases and J by 2 bases, and 4 bases separated the two germline ends. The CDR3 loop spans 11 amino acids. The CDR3 reads CSARAQETQYF. The CDR3 nucleotides are TGCAGTGCTAGGGCACAAGAGACCCAGTACTTC.

J is TRBJ2-1 and V is TRBV4-2; 9 positions match TRBD2. With 3 bases clipped from V and 16 bases from J, the junction kept 7 bases outside the gene matches. The V gene's germline CDR1 is LGHNA and CDR2 YNFKEQ. CDR3 length: 12 amino acids. CDR3 residues: CASSHLAGNVFF. As DNA, the CDR3 is TGTGCCAGCAGCCACCTAGCGGGAAACGTATTCTTC.

This chain connects TRBV5-6 to TRBJ2-3; the match to TRBD2 covers 7 bases. In germline, CDR1 is SGHDT, CDR2 YYEEEE. After removal of 1 base from V and 1 base from J, the junction contained 3 bases not matched to a gene. The CDR3 contains 15 residues. In nucleotides, the CDR3 is TGTGCCAGCAGCTTGCCAGCGGGACGCACAGATACGCAGTATTTT. Translated, it gives CASSLPAGRTDTQYF.

The rearrangement joins TRBV12-5 to TRBJ1-1; D remains unclear. This CDR3 spans 16 amino acids. Germline V gene data show CDR1 as LGHNT and CDR2 as FRNRAP. V shed 0 bases and J shed 0 bases, with 11 bases lying between them. CDR3: CASGLVLGPVNTEAFF. The CDR3, as DNA: TGTGCTAGTGGTTTGGTACTAGGGCCTGTGAACACTGAAGCTTTCTTT. Complete variable domain (other parts from reference TRBV12-5 and TRBJ1-1): DARVTQTPRHKVTEMGQEVTMRCQPILGHNTVFWYRQTMMQGLELLAYFRNRAPLDDSGMPKDRFSAEMPDATLATLKIQPSEPRDSAVYFCASGLVLGPVNTEAFFGQGTRLTVV.

This clone was observed a few times. The gene calls are TRBV29-1 and TRBJ1-5, with 7 bases that match TRBD1. Trimming at V came to 8 bases and at J to 5 bases, leaving 6 bases not matched to a gene. Germline V gene lookup returns CDR1 SQVTM and CDR2 ANQGSEA. The CDR3 loop spans 12 amino acids. The CDR3 protein is CSTRDSDQPQHF. Here the CDR3 DNA reads TGCAGCACACGGGACAGCGATCAGCCCCAGCATTTT.

The chain combines TRBV5-4 with TRBJ2-1; 7 bases map to TRBD2. The CDR3 consists of 15 residues. With V trimmed by 0 bases and J by 6 bases, 6 bases remained unmatched. From germline, CDR1 is SGHNT and CDR2 YYREEE (reference sequence). CDR3 sequence (DNA): TGTGCCAGCAGCTTGGCGGGGGGACTCTTCAATGAGCAGTTCTTC. Protein sequence: CASSLAGGLFNEQFF. Looking up the rest from reference TRBV5-4 and TRBJ2-1 gives the full variable domain: ETGVTQSPTHLIKTRGQQVTLRCSSQSGHNTVSWYQQALGQGPQFIFQYYREEENGRGNFPPRFSGLQFPNYSSELNVNALELDDSALYLCASSLAGGLFNEQFFGPGTRLTVL.

CDR3 residues: CASSRGNTGELFF. In DNA form, the CDR3 reads TGTGCCAGCTCACGCGGGAACACCGGGGAGCTGTTTTTT. The rearrangement uses TRBV18 and TRBJ2-2; D is unclear. Germline V gives CDR1 KGHSH, CDR2 LQKENI. This CDR3 region has 13 residues. The V end lost 4 bases, the J end lost 1 base, and 4 bases lay between the germline ends.

The chain joins TRBV19 to TRBJ2-3; 7 bases are a match to TRBD1. Trimming cost V 3 bases and J 2 bases; bases outside gene matches: 2. This CDR3 region has 14 residues. The germline V gene has CDR1 LNHDA and CDR2 SQIVND (reference sequence). As DNA, the CDR3 is TGTGCCAGTAGTATCGGGACAGCCACAGATACGCAGTATTTT. This encodes CASSIGTATDTQYF.

The CDR3 coding sequence is TGTGCCAGCAGCTACACCCCTAGCGGGAGGACCAACAATGAGCAGTTCTTC. Translating gives CASSYTPSGRTNNEQFF. The J gene is TRBJ2-1, the V gene TRBV5-6, with 11 bases identical to TRBD2. The CDR3 is 17 amino acids. The V and J ends lost 3 bases and 5 bases, in that order; junction bases with no gene match: 10. CDR1 SGHDT and CDR2 YYEEEE come from the germline V gene.

The table lists this clone with a count of one. J is TRBJ1-2 and V is TRBV5-4; TRBD1 matches at 7 bases. CDR1 and CDR2 (germline): SGHNT, YYREEE (reference sequence). The CDR3 has 14 amino acids. With V trimmed by 4 bases and J by 6 bases, 9 bases remained unmatched. CDR3 in DNA: TGTGCCAGCAGCCTGACAGGGTTTGGGAATGGCTACACCTTC. Its protein is CASSLTGFGNGYTF.

Concerning this clone: The sample carries other DNA sequences with the same CDR3. This chain's CDR3 is CASSSWTSGTDTQYF. The DNA of the CDR3 is TGTGCCAGCAGCTCTTGGACTAGCGGCACAGATACGCAGTATTTT. The chain has TRBV11-2 and TRBJ2-3, with TRBD2 matching 9 bases. Germline CDR1 and CDR2: SGHAT and FQNNGV. V was clipped by 4 bases and J by 1 base; unmatched bases: 3. This CDR3 has 15 residues.

The chain recombines TRBV6-6 with TRBJ2-7; D is uncertain. The germline V and J ends were trimmed by 0 bases and 4 bases, with 7 bases remaining between them. The CDR3 spans 13 residues. CDR1 and CDR2 (germline): MNHNY, SVGAGI (reference sequence). CDR3 loop: CASSYSNIYEQYF. The CDR3 region has the DNA TGTGCCAGCAGTTACTCGAACATATACGAGCAGTACTTC.

The chain uses TRBV28 and TRBJ1-5, with TRBD1 identical over 11 bases. This CDR3 is built from 14 residues. Germline values: CDR1 MDHEN, CDR2 SYDVKM. V shed 3 bases and J 11 bases; nucleotides not matched to a gene: 6. The CDR3 region has the DNA TGTGCCAGCAGTTTCGGGACAGGGGGTACGTCCCAGCATTTT. As protein: CASSFGTGGTSQHF.

Only a few counts were recorded for this clone. The DNA of the CDR3 is TGTGCCACCAGCATAAAGCGGGGGGTATGGAATGAGCAGTTCTTC. As protein: CATSIKRGVWNEQFF. The genes are TRBV15 and TRBJ2-1, with TRBD2 identical over 9 bases. J lost 7 bases, V lost 4 bases, and 8 bases had no gene match. There are 15 residues in the CDR3. Per germline, CDR1 LNHNV and CDR2 YYDKDF (reference sequence).

A word on this clone: Other DNA sequences from this sample encode an identical CDR3 as well. Here the CDR3 reads CASSRQGDYGYTF. The CDR3 DNA reads as TGTGCCAGCAGTCGACAGGGCGACTATGGCTACACCTTC. This chain joins TRBV6-1 and TRBJ1-2, with 7 nucleotides matching TRBD1. This CDR3 region has 13 residues. J lost 3 bases, V lost 5 bases, and 3 bases had no gene match. Germline CDR1 is MNHNS and CDR2 is SASEGT.

This rearrangement joins TRBV15 to TRBJ1-3; D is uncertain. The CDR3 totals 14 residues. Germline lookup yields CDR1 LNHNV and CDR2 YYDKDF (reference sequence). Trimming took 0 bases from V and 11 from J, leaving 14 bases between them. CDR3 sequence (DNA): TGTGCCACCAGCAGAGATGGCACCGAGGTATCCATATATTTT. Protein: CATSRDGTEVSIYF.

This clone was counted only a few times. This chain joins TRBV7-3 and TRBJ2-3; the D is unclear. This CDR3 region has 15 residues. The V gene lost 6 bases and the J gene lost 0 bases, with 13 bases spanning the gap. Germline assignment: CDR1 SGHTA and CDR2 FQGTGA. The CDR3 reads CASSLGVGSTDTQYF. In DNA, the CDR3 is TGTGCCAGCAGTCTTGGAGTAGGGAGCACAGATACGCAGTATTTT.

The chain couples TRBV7-9 to TRBJ1-1; the match to TRBD1 covers 10 bases. The ends lost 5 bases at V and 7 bases at J; junction bases unmatched: 10. CDR3 length equals 15 residues. Germline V gene sequence: CDR1 SEHNR, CDR2 FQNEAQ (reference sequence). CDR3 amino acids: CASSPGTGARLEAFF. DNA of the CDR3: TGTGCCAGCAGCCCCGGGACAGGGGCTCGCCTTGAAGCTTTCTTT. The whole variable domain, filled in from reference TRBV7-9 and TRBJ1-1, reads DTGVSQNPRHKITKRGQNVTFRCDPISEHNRLYWYRQTLGQGPEFLTYFQNEAQLEKSRLLSDRFSAERPKGSFSTLEIQRTEQGDSAMYLCASSPGTGARLEAFFGQGTRLTVV.

The chain uses TRBV7-9 and TRBJ2-7; 11 bases fit TRBD2. CDR1 is SEHNR, CDR2 FQNEAQ, per germline (reference sequence). V trimming: 6 bases; J trimming: 0 bases; junction bases outside the gene matches: 4. The CDR3 length is 15 residues. As DNA, the CDR3 is TGTGCCAGCAGTCATACTAGCGGGAGCTCCTACGAGCAGTACTTC. Translation gives CASSHTSGSSYEQYF. The full variable domain, completed using reference TRBV7-9 and TRBJ2-7, is DTGVSQNPRHKITKRGQNVTFRCDPISEHNRLYWYRQTLGQGPEFLTYFQNEAQLEKSRLLSDRFSAERPKGSFSTLEIQRTEQGDSAMYLCASSHTSGSSYEQYFGPGTRLTVT.

This clone was recorded only once. J is TRBJ2-3 and V is TRBV28; D call uncertain. From germline, CDR1 is MDHEN and CDR2 SYDVKM. With 7 bases removed from V and 2 bases from J, the gap between germline ends came to 7 bases. This CDR3 has 12 amino acids. CDR3 coding DNA: TGTGCCAGCAACTTAAACACAGATACGCAGTATTTT. This sequence encodes CASNLNTDTQYF.

The genes are TRBV29-1 and TRBJ1-1; no definite D call. The germline gives CDR1 SQVTM, CDR2 ANQGSEA. V was pared by 4 bases and J by 1 base, with 10 bases between. The CDR3 totals 13 residues. The CDR3 is CSVVRGWNTEAFF. The CDR3, as DNA: TGCAGCGTTGTTCGTGGTTGGAACACTGAAGCTTTCTTT.